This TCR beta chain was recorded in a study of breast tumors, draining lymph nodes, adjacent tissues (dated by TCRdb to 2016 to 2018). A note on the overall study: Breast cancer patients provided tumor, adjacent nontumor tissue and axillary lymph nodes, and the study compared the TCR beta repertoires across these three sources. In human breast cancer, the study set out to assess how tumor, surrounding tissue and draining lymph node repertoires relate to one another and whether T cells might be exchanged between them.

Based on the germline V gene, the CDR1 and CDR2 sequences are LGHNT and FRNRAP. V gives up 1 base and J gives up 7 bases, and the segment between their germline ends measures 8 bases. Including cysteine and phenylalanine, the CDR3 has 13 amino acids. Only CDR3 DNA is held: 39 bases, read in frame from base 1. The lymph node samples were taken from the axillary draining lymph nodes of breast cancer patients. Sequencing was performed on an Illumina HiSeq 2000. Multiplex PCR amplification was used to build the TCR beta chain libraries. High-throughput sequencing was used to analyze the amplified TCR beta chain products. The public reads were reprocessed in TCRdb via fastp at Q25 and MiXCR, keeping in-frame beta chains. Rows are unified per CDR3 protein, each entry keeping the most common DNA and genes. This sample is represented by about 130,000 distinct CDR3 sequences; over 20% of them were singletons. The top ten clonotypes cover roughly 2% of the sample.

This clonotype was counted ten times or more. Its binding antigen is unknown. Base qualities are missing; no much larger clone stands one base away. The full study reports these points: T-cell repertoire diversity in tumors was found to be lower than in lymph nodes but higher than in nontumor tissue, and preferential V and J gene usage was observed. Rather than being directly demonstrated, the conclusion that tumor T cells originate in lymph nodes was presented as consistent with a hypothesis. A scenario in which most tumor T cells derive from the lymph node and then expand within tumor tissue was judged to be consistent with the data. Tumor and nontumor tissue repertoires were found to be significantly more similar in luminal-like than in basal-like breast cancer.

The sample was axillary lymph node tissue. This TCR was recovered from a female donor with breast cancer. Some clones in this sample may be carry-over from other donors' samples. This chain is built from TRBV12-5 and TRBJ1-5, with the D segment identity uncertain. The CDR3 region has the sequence CASGLGGPQPQHF. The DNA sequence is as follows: TGTGCTAGTGGTTTGGGAGGGCCCCAGCCCCAGCATTTT.